This T cell receptor beta chain was identified during a study of cytomegalovirus exposure and HLA in healthy donors. Study-level points and caveats: V- and J-gene trimming in TCR beta was tied to a missense DCLRE1C variant by an analysis performed later. The study labeled 150 to 200 TCR beta chains cytomegalovirus-associated.

PCR primers comprised 60 Vbeta and 13 Jbeta primers. Clones were sequenced by immunoSEQ multiplex PCR, and TCRdb holds only the in-frame ones, with some missing. This table has about 37,000 clones, roughly 81% appearing once. This clone occurred a few times. Its antigen is undetermined. Other DNA sequences in this specimen translate into the identical CDR3. The TCR sequence derives from a woman aged 40 to 55 in good health and CMV-seronegative. Specimen: PBMCs.

CDR3 nucleotides: TGTGCCAGCAGCTTAACGCCGGGACAGCCCCAGCATTTT. As protein: CASSLTPGQPQHF. The J gene is TRBJ1-5, the V gene TRBV7-3; unclear D gene. V gave up 0 bases and J gave up 7 bases, with 7 bases separating them. Germline loops: CDR1 SGHTA, CDR2 FQGTGA. The CDR3 extends over 13 amino acids.